This is a list of T cell receptor beta chains from one sample in a study of T cell repertoires in cytomegalovirus infection. A single record per CDR3 protein comes from TCRdb applying MiXCR to the reads. The top ten hold around 9.3% of the sample, which has fewer than 400,000 distinct CDR3 sequences, 15% to 20% seen once. The specimen sequenced was PBMCs. The origin of the receptors is a human donor in good health (CMV status not recorded). Some clones in this sample may be carry-over from other donors' samples. Both conserved end residues are part of each CDR3. Each record gives: CDR3 DNA, CDR3 protein, V gene, J gene, clone size, D gene. The D gene is left open where the match is weak. The size of a clone is reported for some rows only, either as once, few or many, or as a class for expanded clones.

CDR3 DNA: TGTGCCAGCAGCGCAGCGGGTAGCGCCTACGAGCAGTACTTC
CDR3 protein: CASSAAGSAYEQYF
V gene: TRBV9
J gene: TRBJ2-7
clone size: .
D gene: .

CDR3 DNA: TGTGCCAGCAGCTTACCGACAGGGAGGACCGGGGAGCTGTTTTTT
CDR3 protein: CASSLPTGRTGELFF
V gene: TRBV7-4
J gene: TRBJ2-2
clone size: few
D gene: .

CDR3 DNA: TGTGCCACCAGCAGAGACACACGGCAAGCCTATAATTCACCCCTCCACTTT
CDR3 protein: CATSRDTRQAYNSPLHF
V gene: TRBV15
J gene: TRBJ1-6
clone size: once
D gene: .

CDR3 DNA: TGCGCCAGCAGCCAACCTCGGGCGAGCGGGGAGCTGTTTTTT
CDR3 protein: CASSQPRASGELFF
V gene: TRBV4-1
J gene: TRBJ2-2
clone size: few
D gene: .

CDR3 DNA: TGTGCCAGCAGCGCTATTCCGGGACTAGCGGAATACAATGAGCAGTTCTTC
CDR3 protein: CASSAIPGLAEYNEQFF
V gene: TRBV7-2
J gene: TRBJ2-1
clone size: many
D gene: TRBD2

CDR3 DNA: TGTGCCAGTAGTATTATTACAGATAAAGAGACCCAGTACTTC
CDR3 protein: CASSIITDKETQYF
V gene: TRBV19
J gene: TRBJ2-5
clone size: .
D gene: .

CDR3 DNA: TGTGCCAGCAGCTCAGGACTAGCGGGAACAGAGACCCAGTACTTC
CDR3 protein: CASSSGLAGTETQYF
V gene: TRBV7-9
J gene: TRBJ2-5
clone size: many
D gene: TRBD2

CDR3 DNA: TGTGCCAGCAGCTCCGGGACTAGCGGGGAATACGAGCAGTACTTC
CDR3 protein: CASSSGTSGEYEQYF
V gene: TRBV12-3/TRBV12-4
J gene: TRBJ2-7
clone size: few
D gene: TRBD2

CDR3 DNA: TGTGCCAGCAGTGACCCCCGGGACACCAACTCTGGAAACACCATATATTTT
CDR3 protein: CASSDPRDTNSGNTIYF
V gene: TRBV2
J gene: TRBJ1-3
clone size: .
D gene: .

CDR3 DNA: TGTGCCACCAGTGACCCGGGGACGGATAATACAGATACGCAGTATTTT
CDR3 protein: CATSDPGTDNTDTQYF
V gene: TRBV24-1
J gene: TRBJ2-3
clone size: many
D gene: .

CDR3 DNA: TGTGCCAGCAGCCGCCGGGACAGGGAAAATCTGCAGTACTTC
CDR3 protein: CASSRRDRENLQYF
V gene: TRBV7-6
J gene: TRBJ2-7
clone size: .
D gene: TRBD1

CDR3 DNA: TGTGCCAGCAGCCCTACCCAGGGGAACGGGGAGCTGTTTTTT
CDR3 protein: CASSPTQGNGELFF
V gene: TRBV11-3
J gene: TRBJ2-2
clone size: .
D gene: .

CDR3 DNA: TGTGCCAGCCATAGCGGGAGGGGGGCAGATACGCAGTATTTT
CDR3 protein: CASHSGRGADTQYF
V gene: TRBV6-5
J gene: TRBJ2-3
clone size: few
D gene: TRBD2

CDR3 DNA: TGTGCCAGCAGCTTGAGCTTTTCGGGGAGGGCGGGGGACGAGCAGTACTTC
CDR3 protein: CASSLSFSGRAGDEQYF
V gene: TRBV7-2
J gene: TRBJ2-7
clone size: .
D gene: TRBD2